This T cell receptor beta chain was identified during a study of identifying expanded T cells in peripheral blood. Clones were read by immunoSEQ multiplex PCR, and TCRdb kept only the in-frame ones, dropping some. There are about 94,000 clones in the sample; over 75% occur only once, and approximately 5.4% lies in the top ten. This CDR3 is 14 amino acids long. Trimming removed 0 bases at V and 4 bases at J, with 9 bases between. Germline V gene lookup returns CDR1 LGHNA and CDR2 YNFKEQ. The sequence was collected from a person aged 18 to 70 in good health. The sample taken for sequencing was blood. The V gene is TRBV4-2, the J gene TRBJ1-2; D is undetermined. This CDR3 reads CASSQDLVSYGYTF. The CDR3 bases are TGTGCCAGCAGCCAAGATCTAGTCAGCTATGGCTACACCTTC.